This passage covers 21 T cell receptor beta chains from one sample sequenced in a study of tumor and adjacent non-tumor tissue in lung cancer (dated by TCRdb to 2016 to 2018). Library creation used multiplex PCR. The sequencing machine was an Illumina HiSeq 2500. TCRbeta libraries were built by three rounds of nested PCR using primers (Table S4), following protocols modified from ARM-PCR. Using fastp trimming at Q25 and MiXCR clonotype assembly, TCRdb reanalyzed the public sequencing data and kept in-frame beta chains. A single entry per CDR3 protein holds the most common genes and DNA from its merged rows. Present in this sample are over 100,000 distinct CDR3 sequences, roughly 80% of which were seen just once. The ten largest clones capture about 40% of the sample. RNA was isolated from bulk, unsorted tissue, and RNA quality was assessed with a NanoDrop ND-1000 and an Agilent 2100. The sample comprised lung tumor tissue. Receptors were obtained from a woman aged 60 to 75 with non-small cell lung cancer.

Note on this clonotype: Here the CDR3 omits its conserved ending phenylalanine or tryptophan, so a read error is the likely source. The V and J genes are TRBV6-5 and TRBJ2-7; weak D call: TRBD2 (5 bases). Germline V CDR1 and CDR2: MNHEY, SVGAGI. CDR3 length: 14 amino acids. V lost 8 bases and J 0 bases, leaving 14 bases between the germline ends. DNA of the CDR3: TGTGCCAGCCTCCCCAACCGGGGCTCCTACGAGCAGTACCTC. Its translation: CASLPNRGSYEQYL.

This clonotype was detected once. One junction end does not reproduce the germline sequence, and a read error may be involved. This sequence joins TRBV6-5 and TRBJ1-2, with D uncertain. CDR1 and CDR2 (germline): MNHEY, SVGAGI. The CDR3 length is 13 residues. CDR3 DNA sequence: TGTGTCAGCAGATTGGACGGGAACTATGGTTACACCTTC. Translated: CVSRLDGNYGYTF.

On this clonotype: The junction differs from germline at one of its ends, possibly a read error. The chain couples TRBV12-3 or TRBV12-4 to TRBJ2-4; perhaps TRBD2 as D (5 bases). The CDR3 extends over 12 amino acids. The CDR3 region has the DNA TGTGCCAGCAGCCCTGAGGGAAACAATCAGTACTTC. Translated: CASSPEGNNQYF.

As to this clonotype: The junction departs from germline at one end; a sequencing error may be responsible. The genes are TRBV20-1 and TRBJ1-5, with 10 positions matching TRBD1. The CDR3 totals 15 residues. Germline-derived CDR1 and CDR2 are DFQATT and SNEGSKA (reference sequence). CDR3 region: CSAGQGGDSNQTQDF. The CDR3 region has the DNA TGCAGTGCTGGACAGGGGGGCGACAGCAATCAGACCCAGGATTTT.

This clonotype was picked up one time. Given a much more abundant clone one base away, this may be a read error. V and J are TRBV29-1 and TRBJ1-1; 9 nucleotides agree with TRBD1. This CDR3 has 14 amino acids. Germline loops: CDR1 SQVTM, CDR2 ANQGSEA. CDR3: CIGGTGSLGTESFF. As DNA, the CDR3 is TGCATCGGGGGGACAGGGTCCCTCGGCACTGAATCTTTCTTT.

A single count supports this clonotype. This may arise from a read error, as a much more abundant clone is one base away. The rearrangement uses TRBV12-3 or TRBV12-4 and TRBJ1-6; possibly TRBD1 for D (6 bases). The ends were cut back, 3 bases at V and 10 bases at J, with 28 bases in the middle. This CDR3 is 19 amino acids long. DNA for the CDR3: TGTGCCAGCAGTTTTCAAGGCTTGACCGACCCAGGGGAAGGGTCACCCCTCCACTTT. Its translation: CASSFQGLTDPGEGSPLHF.

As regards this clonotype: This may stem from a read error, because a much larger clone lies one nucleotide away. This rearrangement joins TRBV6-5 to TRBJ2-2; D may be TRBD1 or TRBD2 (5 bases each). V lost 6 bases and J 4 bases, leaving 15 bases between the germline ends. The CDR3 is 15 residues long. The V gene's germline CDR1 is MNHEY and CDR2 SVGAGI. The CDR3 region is CASSRDVVSTGELFF. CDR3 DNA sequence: TGTGCCAGCAGCCGGGACGTTGTGTCCACCGGGGAGCTGTTTTTT.

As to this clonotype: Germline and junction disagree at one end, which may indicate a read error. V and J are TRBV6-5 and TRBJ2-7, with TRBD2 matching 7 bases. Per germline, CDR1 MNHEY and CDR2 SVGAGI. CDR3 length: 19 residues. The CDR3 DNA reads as TGTGGCACCAGCTATGCCGGGGGGTTGCGGGGCACACTACCGTACGAGCAGTACTTT. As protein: CGTSYAGGLRGTLPYEQYF.

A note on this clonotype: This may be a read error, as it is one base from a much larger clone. This CDR3 reads CSVRLPLSTDTQYF. The CDR3 DNA sequence: TGCAGTGTACGTCTTCCTCTTAGCACAGATACGCAGTATTTT. The V gene is TRBV20-1, the J gene TRBJ2-3; D gene ambiguous. Per germline, CDR1 DFQATT and CDR2 SNEGSKA (reference sequence). The germline V and J ends were trimmed by 7 bases and 0 bases, with 14 bases remaining between them. The CDR3 is made up of 14 amino acids.

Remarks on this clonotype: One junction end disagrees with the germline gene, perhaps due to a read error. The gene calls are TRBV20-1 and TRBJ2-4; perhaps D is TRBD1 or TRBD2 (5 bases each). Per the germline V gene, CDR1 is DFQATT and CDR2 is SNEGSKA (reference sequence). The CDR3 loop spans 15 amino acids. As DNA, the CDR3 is TGCTGTGCTTTTAATAGCAGGGAAGGGAGAAACATTCAGTACTTC. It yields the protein CCAFNSREGRNIQYF.

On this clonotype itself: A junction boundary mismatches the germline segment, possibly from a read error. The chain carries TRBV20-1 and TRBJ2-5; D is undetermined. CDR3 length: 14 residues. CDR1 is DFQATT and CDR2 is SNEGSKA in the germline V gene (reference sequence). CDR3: CSALKMVCLKTHYF. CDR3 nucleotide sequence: TGCAGTGCCCTAAAGATGGTATGTTTGAAGACCCATTACTTC.

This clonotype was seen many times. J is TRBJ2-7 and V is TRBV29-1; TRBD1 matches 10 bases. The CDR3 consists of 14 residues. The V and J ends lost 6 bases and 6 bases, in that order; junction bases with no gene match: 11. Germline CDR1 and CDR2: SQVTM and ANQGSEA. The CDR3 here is CSVRPRDRGIEQYF. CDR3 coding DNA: TGCAGCGTGAGGCCTCGGGACAGGGGAATCGAGCAGTACTTC.

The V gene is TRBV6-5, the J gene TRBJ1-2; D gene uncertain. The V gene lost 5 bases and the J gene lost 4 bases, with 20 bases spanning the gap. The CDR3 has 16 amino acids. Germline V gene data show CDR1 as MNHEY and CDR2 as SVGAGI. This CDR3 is CASSLLEGCGSYGYTF. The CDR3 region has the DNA TGTGCCAGCAGTCTGCTGGAAGGGTGTGGGAGCTATGGCTACACCTTC.

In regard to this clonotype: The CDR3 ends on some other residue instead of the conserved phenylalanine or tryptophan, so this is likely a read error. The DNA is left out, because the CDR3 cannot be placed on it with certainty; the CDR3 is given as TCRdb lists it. Here the CDR3 reads CANSRRQGLDYNERFL. V gene TRBV6-2 or TRBV6-3 combines with J gene TRBJ2-1; TRBD2 is taken as the D call from the table, unchecked against the DNA. The CDR3 is 16 amino acids long, termini counted. CDR1 MNHEY and CDR2 SVGEGT come from the germline V gene.

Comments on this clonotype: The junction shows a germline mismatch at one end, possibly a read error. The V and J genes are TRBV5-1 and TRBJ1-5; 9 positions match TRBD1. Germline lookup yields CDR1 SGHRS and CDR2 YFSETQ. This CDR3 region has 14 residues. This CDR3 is CVSSEDRGSQPQHF. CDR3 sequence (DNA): TGTGTCAGCAGCGAAGACAGGGGGAGTCAGCCCCAGCATTTT. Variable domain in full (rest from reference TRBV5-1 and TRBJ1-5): KAGVTQTPRYLIKTRGQQVTLSCSPISGHRSVSWYQQTPGQGLQFLFEYFSETQRNKGNFPGRFSGRQFSNSRSEMNVSTLELGDSALYLCVSSEDRGSQPQHFGDGTRLSIL.

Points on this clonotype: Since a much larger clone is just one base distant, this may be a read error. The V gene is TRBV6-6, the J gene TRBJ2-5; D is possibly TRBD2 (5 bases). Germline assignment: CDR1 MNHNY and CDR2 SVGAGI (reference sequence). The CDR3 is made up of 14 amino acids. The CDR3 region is CATSPGLLEETQYF. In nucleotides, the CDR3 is TGTGCCACCAGTCCCGGACTGTTAGAAGAGACCCAGTACTTC.

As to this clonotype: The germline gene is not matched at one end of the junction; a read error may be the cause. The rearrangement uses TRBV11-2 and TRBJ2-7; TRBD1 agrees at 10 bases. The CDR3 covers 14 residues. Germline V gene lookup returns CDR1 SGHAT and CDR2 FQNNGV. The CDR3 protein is CVSSLVGTGVEQYF. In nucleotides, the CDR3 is TGTGTCAGCAGCTTAGTAGGGACAGGGGTCGAGCAGTACTTC.

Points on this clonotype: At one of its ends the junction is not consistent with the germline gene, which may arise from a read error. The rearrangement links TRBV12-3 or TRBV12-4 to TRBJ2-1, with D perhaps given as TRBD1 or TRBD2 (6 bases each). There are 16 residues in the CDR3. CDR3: CTSSSYYREVGDEQFF. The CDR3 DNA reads TGTACCAGCAGCAGCTACTACAGGGAGGTGGGGGATGAGCAGTTCTTC.

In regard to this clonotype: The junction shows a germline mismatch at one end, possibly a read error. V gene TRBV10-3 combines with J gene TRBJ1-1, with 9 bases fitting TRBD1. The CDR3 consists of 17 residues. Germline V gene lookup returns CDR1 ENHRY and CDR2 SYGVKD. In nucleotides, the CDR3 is TGCGCCATCAGTAACAGGGGGCGCGCGGGCATGAACACTGAAGCTTTCTTT. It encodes CAISNRGRAGMNTEAFF.

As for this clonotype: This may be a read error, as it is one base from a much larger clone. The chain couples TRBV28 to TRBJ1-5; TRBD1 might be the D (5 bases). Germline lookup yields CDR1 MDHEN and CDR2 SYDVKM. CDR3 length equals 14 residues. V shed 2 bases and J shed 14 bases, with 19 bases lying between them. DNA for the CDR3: TGTGCCAGCAGTTTAGGGGGGGGGAATAAGCTAGAGCATTTT. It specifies CASSLGGGNKLEHF.

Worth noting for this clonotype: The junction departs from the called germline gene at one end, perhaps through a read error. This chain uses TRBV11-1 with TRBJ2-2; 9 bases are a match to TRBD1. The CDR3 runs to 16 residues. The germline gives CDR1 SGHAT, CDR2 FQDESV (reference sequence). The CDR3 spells CASSAWTGVNTWELSF. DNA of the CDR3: TGTGCCAGCAGCGCCTGGACAGGGGTGAACACCTGGGAGCTATCTTTT.